This entry lists 2 T cell receptor beta chains sequenced from one sample in a study of blood T cell repertoires in COVID-19. Using immunoSEQ multiplex PCR, the repertoire was profiled, and TCRdb retains in-frame clones only, with some absent. The table records tens of thousands of clones, around 90% of them present only once. Sequenced sample: peripheral blood. Every receptor here comes from a woman aged 45-60 years with acute or convalescent COVID-19.

This chain connects TRBV19 to TRBJ1-1; 9 bases map to TRBD1. Unmatched junction bases numbered 0, after V lost 6 bases and J lost 1 base. Germline-derived CDR1 and CDR2 are LNHDA and SQIVND (reference sequence). The CDR3 is 13 amino acids. CDR3 protein: CASRGQGNTEAFF. The CDR3 DNA is TGTGCCAGTAGGGGACAGGGGAACACTGAAGCTTTCTTT.

The chain joins TRBV9 to TRBJ2-1, with D possibly TRBD2 on 6 matching bases. This CDR3 comprises 15 residues. Germline CDR1 is SGDLS and CDR2 is YYNGEE. V was pared by 2 bases and J by 4 bases, with 13 bases between. CDR3: CASSVGGGPYNEQFF. The CDR3 region has the DNA TGTGCCAGCAGCGTGGGGGGTGGTCCTTACAATGAGCAGTTCTTC. The variable domain in full, with the rest retrieved from reference TRBV9 and TRBJ2-1, is DSGVTQTPKHLITATGQRVTLRCSPRSGDLSVYWYQQSLDQGLQFLIQYYNGEERAKGNILERFSAQQFPDLHSELNLSSLELGDSALYFCASSVGGGPYNEQFFGPGTRLTVL.